This TCR beta chain came from a study of blood T cell repertoires in COVID-19. Profiled with immunoSEQ multiplex PCR; TCRdb holds only in-frame clones, not every one. The repertoire holds approximately 210,000 clones, with roughly 90% as singletons. CDR1 and CDR2 from the germline V gene are MRHNA and SNTAGT. Trimming removed 5 bases from V and 0 bases from J; junction bases left unmatched: 4. There are 16 residues in the CDR3. This clone was observed many times. The sequencing input was peripheral blood. This TCR came from a middle-aged woman with acute or convalescent COVID-19. The chain is built from TRBV6-4 and TRBJ2-3, with TRBD2 matching over 11 bases. DNA for the CDR3: TGTGCCAGCAGTCGGCTAGCGGGGGGTAGCACAGATACGCAGTATTTT. Protein product: CASSRLAGGSTDTQYF.